These T cell receptor beta chains were read from a single sample in a study of T cell repertoires in cytomegalovirus infection. TCRdb independently ran MiXCR on the reads; one entry per CDR3 protein. The table lists around 330,000 distinct CDR3 sequences, about 17% of them singletons, with more than 10% in the top ten. Sequencing was carried out using PBMCs. All receptors derive from a human donor in good health (CMV status not recorded). Some clones in this sample may be carry-over from other donors' samples. Each CDR3 is given with its conserved first and last residue. The D gene is left open where the match is weak. Clone size is stated in some rows and not others, as once, few, many or a class when expanded.

abundance,d_gene,v_gene,j_gene,CDR3nt,CDR3aa
.,.,TRBV15,TRBJ1-1,TGTGCCACCAGCAGTATGTACTCGGGTAGAGAAGCTTTCTTT,CATSSMYSGREAFF
many,.,TRBV20-1,TRBJ1-1,TGCAGTGCCAGCCCCCAGGTAGAGAACACTGAAGCTTTCTTT,CSASPQVENTEAFF
few,TRBD1,TRBV6-6,TRBJ2-5,TGTGCCAGCAGTTCTCAGACAGGGTTAGAGACCCAGTACTTC,CASSSQTGLETQYF
few,TRBD2,TRBV20-1,TRBJ2-5,TGCAGTGCTAGTAGCGGGGGGGCCGAAGAGACCCAGTACTTC,CSASSGGAEETQYF
many,TRBD1,TRBV19,TRBJ1-1,TGTGCCAGTATGGGACAGGGTGTCTCTCCGACTTTCTTT,CASMGQGVSPTFF
many,.,TRBV7-2,TRBJ1-2,TGTGCCAGCAACCCCCCCGGGCAGGCCACTAACTATGGCTACACCTTC,CASNPPGQATNYGYTF
many,TRBD2,TRBV6-2/TRBV6-3,TRBJ2-1,TGTGCCAGCAGTTACGGGGGACTAGCGGCTACATACGAGCAGTTCTTC,CASSYGGLAATYEQFF
once,TRBD2,TRBV4-2,TRBJ2-7,TGTGCCAGCAGCCCCGCCAGCGGGGGAATCCGCGAGCAGTACTTC,CASSPASGGIREQYF
many,TRBD1,TRBV5-6,TRBJ1-6,TGTGCCAGCAGCTTGGAACCGGGACAGTCTAATTCACCCCTCCACTTT,CASSLEPGQSNSPLHF
many,.,TRBV6-1,TRBJ1-1,TGTGCCAGCAGTGAAGCGCTGGGAGTCTATGAAGCTTTCTTT,CASSEALGVYEAFF
many,.,TRBV7-2,TRBJ2-1,TGTGCCAGCAGCTTGCCTCCAGGGGGGCCCTACAATGAGCAGTTCTTC,CASSLPPGGPYNEQFF
many,TRBD1,TRBV6-1,TRBJ2-2,TGTGCCAGCAGTGAAAACGCATTACAGGGGGCGGCCACCGGGGAGCTGTTTTTT,CASSENALQGAATGELFF
.,TRBD1,TRBV2,TRBJ1-6,TGTGCCAGCCGGGACAGGGGTCTGGGTAATTCACCCCTCCACTTT,CASRDRGLGNSPLHF
many,.,TRBV6-1,TRBJ1-5,TGTGCCAGCAGTGAAATAGGGGGGGCCGGCAATCAGCCCCAGCATTTT,CASSEIGGAGNQPQHF
few,TRBD2,TRBV18,TRBJ2-1,TGTGCCAGCTCACCTCTATCGGGGGGGCCCTGGAATGAGCAGTTCTTC,CASSPLSGGPWNEQFF
.,.,TRBV19,TRBJ1-5,TGTGCCAGTGACAGAAAATATAGCAATCAGCCCCAGCATTTT,CASDRKYSNQPQHF
few,TRBD1,TRBV29-1,TRBJ1-2,TGCAGCGTTGACCAGTCCGGGACAGGGGGCAGCTATGGCTACACCTTC,CSVDQSGTGGSYGYTF
many,.,TRBV7-2,TRBJ2-1,TGTGCCAGCAGGATAATGGAAGATGAGCAGTTCTTC,CASRIMEDEQFF